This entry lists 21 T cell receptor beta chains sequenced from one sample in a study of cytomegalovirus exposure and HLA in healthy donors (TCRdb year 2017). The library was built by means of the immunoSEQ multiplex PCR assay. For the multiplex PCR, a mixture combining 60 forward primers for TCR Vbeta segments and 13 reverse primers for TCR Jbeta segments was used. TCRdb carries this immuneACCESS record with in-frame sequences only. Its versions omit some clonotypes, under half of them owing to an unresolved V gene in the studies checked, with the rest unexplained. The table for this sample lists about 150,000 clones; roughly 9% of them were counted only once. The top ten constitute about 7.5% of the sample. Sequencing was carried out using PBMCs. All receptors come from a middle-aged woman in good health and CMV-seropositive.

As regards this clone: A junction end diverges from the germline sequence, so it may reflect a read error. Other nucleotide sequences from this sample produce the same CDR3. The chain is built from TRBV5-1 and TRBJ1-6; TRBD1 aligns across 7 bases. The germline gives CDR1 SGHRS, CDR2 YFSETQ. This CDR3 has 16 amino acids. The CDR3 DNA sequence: TGCGCCAGCAGCTTGAGTGGGACAGATGGTAATTCACCCCTTCACTTT. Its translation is CASSLSGTDGNSPLHF. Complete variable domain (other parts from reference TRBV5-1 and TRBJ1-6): KAGVTQTPRYLIKTRGQQVTLSCSPISGHRSVSWYQQTPGQGLQFLFEYFSETQRNKGNFPGRFSGRQFSNSRSEMNVSTLELGDSALYLCASSLSGTDGNSPLHFGNGTRLTVT.

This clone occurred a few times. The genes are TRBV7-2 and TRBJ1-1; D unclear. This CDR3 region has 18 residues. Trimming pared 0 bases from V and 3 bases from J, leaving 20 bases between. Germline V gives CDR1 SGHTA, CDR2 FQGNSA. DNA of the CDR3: TGTGCCAGCAGCTTAGCGCGGGGTAGTCGGCGTGTATACACTGAAGCTTTCTTT. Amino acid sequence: CASSLARGSRRVYTEAFF.

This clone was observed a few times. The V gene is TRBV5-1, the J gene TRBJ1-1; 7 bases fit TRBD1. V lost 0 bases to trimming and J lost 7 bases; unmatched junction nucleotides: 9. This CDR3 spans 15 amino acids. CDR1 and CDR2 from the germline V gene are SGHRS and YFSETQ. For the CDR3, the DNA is TGCGCCAGCAGCTTGGAAACAGGGGTGGGTAGTGAAGCTTTCTTT. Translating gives CASSLETGVGSEAFF. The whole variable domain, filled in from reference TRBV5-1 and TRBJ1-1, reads KAGVTQTPRYLIKTRGQQVTLSCSPISGHRSVSWYQQTPGQGLQFLFEYFSETQRNKGNFPGRFSGRQFSNSRSEMNVSTLELGDSALYLCASSLETGVGSEAFFGQGTRLTVV.

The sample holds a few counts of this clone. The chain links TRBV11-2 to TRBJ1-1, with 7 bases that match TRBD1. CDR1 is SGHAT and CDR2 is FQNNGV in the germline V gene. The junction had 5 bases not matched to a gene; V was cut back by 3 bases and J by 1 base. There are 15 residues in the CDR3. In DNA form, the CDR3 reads TGTGCCAGCAGCTTCCGGACAGGCAGGAACACTGAAGCTTTCTTT. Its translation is CASSFRTGRNTEAFF.

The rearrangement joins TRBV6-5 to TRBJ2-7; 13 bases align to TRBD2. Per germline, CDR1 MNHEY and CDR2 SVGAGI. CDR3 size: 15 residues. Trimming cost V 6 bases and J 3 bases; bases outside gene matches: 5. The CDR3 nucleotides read TGTGCCAGCAGCCCGACTAGCGGGGGGATCTACGAGCAGTACTTC. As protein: CASSPTSGGIYEQYF.

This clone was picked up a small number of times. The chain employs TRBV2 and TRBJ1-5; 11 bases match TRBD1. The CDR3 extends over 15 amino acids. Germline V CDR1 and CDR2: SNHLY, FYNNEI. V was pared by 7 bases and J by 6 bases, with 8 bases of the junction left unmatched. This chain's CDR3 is CASTEGGTGGQPQHF. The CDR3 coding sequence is TGTGCCAGCACCGAGGGGGGGACAGGGGGTCAGCCCCAGCATTTT. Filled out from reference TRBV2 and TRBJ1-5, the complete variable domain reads EPEVTQTPSHQVTQMGQEVILRCVPISNHLYFYWYRQILGQKVEFLVSFYNNEISEKSEIFDDQFSVERPDGSNFTLKIRSTKLEDSAMYFCASTEGGTGGQPQHFGDGTRLSIL.

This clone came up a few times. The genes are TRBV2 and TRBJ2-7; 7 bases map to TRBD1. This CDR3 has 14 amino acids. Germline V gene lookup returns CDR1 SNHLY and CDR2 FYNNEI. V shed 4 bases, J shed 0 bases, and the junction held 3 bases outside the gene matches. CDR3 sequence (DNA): TGTGCCAGCAGTGCCGGGACAGTCTCCTACGAGCAGTACTTC. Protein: CASSAGTVSYEQYF.

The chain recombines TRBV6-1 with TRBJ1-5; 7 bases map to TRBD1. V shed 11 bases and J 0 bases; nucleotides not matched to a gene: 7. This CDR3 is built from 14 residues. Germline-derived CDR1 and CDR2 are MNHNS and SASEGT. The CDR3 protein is CASWGQYSNQPQHF. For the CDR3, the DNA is TGTGCCTCCTGGGGACAGTATAGCAATCAGCCCCAGCATTTT.

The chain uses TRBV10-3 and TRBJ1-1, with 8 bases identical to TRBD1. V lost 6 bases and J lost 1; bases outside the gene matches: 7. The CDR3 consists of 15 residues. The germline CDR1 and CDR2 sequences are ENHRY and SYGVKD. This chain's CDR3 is CAIRRQGRENTEAFF. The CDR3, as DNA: TGTGCCATCAGGAGACAGGGGAGGGAGAACACTGAAGCTTTCTTT.

CDR3 loop: CASSIDRVGFTEAFF. The CDR3 bases are TGTGCCAGCAGCATTGACAGGGTAGGTTTCACTGAAGCTTTCTTT. This sequence joins TRBV7-2 and TRBJ1-1; 7 nucleotides align to TRBD1. V lost 5 bases to trimming and J lost 4 bases; unmatched junction nucleotides: 10. This CDR3 has 15 amino acids. Germline values: CDR1 SGHTA, CDR2 FQGNSA.

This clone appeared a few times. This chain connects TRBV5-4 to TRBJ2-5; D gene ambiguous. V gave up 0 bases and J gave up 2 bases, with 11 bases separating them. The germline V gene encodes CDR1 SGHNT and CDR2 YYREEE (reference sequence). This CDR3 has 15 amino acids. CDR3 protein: CASSLGQVPQETQYF. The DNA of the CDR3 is TGTGCCAGCAGCTTGGGCCAGGTTCCACAAGAGACCCAGTACTTC. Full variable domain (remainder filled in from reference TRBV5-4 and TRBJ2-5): ETGVTQSPTHLIKTRGQQVTLRCSSQSGHNTVSWYQQALGQGPQFIFQYYREEENGRGNFPPRFSGLQFPNYSSELNVNALELDDSALYLCASSLGQVPQETQYFGPGTRLLVL.

The CDR3 DNA reads as TGTGCCAGCTCATCCAAGCGGGGGTATGGCGATGGCTACACCTTC. Its protein product is CASSSKRGYGDGYTF. The J gene is TRBJ1-2, the V gene TRBV18; tentatively, D is TRBD1 (5 bases). Germline V CDR1 and CDR2: KGHSH, LQKENI. The CDR3 sequence is 15 residues long. V lost 5 bases to trimming and J lost 6 bases, with 19 bases between them.

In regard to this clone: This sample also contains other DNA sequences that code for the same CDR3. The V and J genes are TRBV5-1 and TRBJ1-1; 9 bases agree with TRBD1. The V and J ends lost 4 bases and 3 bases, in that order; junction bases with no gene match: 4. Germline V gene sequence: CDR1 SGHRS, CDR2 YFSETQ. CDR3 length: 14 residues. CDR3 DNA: TGCGCCAGCAGCCCAAGGACAGGGGACACTGAAGCTTTCTTT. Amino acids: CASSPRTGDTEAFF.

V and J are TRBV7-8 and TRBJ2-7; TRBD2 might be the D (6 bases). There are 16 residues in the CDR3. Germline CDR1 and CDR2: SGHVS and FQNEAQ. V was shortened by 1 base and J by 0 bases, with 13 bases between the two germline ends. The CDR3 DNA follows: TGTGCCAGCAGCTTAGTCGGCGGGACCCTCTCCTACGAGCAGTACTTC. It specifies CASSLVGGTLSYEQYF.

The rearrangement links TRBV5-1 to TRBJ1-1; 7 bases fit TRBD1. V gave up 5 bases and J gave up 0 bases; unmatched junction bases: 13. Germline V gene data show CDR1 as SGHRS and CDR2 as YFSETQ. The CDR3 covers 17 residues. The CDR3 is CASSYDLQGGLNTEAFF. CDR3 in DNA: TGCGCCAGCAGTTATGACCTACAAGGGGGCTTGAACACTGAAGCTTTCTTT.

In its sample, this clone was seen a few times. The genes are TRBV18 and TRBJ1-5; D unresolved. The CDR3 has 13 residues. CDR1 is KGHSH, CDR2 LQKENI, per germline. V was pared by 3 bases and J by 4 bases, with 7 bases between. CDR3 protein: CASSPSRNQPQHF. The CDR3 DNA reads TGTGCCAGCTCACCTAGCCGAAATCAGCCCCAGCATTTT.

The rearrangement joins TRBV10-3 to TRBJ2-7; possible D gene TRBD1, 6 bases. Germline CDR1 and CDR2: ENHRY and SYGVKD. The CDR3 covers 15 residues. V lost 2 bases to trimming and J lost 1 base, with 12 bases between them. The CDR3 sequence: CAISEAQGVSYEQYF. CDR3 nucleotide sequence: TGTGCCATCAGTGAGGCACAGGGAGTATCCTACGAGCAGTACTTC.

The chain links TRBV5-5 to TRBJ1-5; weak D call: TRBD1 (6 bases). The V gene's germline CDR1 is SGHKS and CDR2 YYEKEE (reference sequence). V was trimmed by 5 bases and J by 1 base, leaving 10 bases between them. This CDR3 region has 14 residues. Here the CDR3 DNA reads TGTGCCAGCAGTTCGCAGGGGAGCAATCAGCCCCAGCATTTT. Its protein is CASSSQGSNQPQHF.

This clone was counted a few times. This chain's CDR3 is CASTNPGSEQYF. CDR3 DNA: TGTGCCAGCACCAATCCGGGTAGCGAGCAGTACTTC. The chain joins TRBV7-2 to TRBJ2-7; D call uncertain. Trimming shortened V by 7 bases and J by 6 bases, and 13 bases separated the two germline ends. The CDR3 loop spans 12 amino acids. Germline V gives CDR1 SGHTA, CDR2 FQGNSA.

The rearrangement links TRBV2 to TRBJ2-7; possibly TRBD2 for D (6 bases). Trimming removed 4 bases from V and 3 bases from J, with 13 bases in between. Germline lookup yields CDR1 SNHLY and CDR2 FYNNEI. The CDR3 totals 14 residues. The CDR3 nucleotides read TGTGCCAGCAGTGTCGGCGGGGCAAACTACGAGCAGTACTTC. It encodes CASSVGGANYEQYF.

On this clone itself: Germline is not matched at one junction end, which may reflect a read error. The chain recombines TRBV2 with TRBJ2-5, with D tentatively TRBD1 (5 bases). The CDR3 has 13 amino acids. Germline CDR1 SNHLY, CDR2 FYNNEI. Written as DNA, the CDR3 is TGTGCCAGAAGTGAACGACAGCAAGAGAACCAGTACTTC. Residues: CARSERQQENQYF.